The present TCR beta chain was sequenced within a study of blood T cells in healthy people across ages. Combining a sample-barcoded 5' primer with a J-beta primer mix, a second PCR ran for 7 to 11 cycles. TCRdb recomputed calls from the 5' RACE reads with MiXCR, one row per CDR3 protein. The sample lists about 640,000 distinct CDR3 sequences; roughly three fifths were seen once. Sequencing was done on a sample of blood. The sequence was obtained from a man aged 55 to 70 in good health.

CDR3 residues: CSVQGEGGYQETQYF. DNA of the CDR3: TGCAGCGTCCAAGGTGAAGGGGGATATCAAGAGACCCAGTACTTC. The V call is TRBV29-1, the J call TRBJ2-5; weak D call: TRBD1 (6 bases). There are 15 residues in the CDR3. CDR1 is SQVTM and CDR2 is ANQGSEA in the germline V gene. The V and J ends lost 6 bases and 2 bases respectively, with 19 bases between them. The full variable domain, with the rest looked up from reference TRBV29-1 and TRBJ2-5, is SAVISQKPSRDICQRGTSLTIQCQVDSQVTMMFWYRQQPGQSLTLIATANQGSEATYESGFVIDKFPISRPNLTFSTLTVSNMSPEDSSIYLCSVQGEGGYQETQYFGPGTRLLVL.